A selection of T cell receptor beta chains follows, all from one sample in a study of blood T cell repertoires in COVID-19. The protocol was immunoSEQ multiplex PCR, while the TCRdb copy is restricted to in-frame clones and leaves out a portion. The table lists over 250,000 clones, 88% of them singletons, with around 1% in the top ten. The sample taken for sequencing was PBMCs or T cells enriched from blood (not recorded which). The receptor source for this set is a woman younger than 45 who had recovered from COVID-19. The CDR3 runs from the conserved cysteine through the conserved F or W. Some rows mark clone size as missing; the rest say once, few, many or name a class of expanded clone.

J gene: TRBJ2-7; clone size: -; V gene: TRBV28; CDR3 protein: CASSGRGASYEQYF
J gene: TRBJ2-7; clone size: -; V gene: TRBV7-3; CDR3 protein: CASSAGQGAFYEQYF
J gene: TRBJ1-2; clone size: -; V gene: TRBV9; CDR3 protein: CASSPALRYGYTF
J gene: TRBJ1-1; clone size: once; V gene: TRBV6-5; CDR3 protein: CASSPQGVSTEAFF
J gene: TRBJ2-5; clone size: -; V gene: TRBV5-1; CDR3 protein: CASSLQGLEETQYF
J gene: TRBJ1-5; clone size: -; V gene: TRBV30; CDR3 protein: CAWSYRGKEPQHF
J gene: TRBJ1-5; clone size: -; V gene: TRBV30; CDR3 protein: CAWSVGQMQPQHF
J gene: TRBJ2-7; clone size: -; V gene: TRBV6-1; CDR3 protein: CASSELRESGGLWGYEQYF
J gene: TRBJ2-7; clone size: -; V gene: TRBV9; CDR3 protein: CASSVAGTDSYEQYF
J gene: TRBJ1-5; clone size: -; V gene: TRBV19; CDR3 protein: CASKGGNNQPQHF
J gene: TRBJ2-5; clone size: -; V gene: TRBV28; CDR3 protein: CASNFGVEETQYF
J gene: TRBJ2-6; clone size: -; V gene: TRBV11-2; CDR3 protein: CASSLNPTLFGANVLTF
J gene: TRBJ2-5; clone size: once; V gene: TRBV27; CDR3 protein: CASSYPSGAQYF
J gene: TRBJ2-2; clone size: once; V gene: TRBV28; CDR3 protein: CASSRGGASDNGGELFF
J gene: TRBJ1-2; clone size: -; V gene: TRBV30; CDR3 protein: CAWSVLEAPFYGYTF
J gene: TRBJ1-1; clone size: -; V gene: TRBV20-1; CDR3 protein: CSASGGGNTEAFF
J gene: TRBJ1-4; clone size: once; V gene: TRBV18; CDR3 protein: CASSPPYATNEKLFF
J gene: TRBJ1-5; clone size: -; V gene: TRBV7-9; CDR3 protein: CASSLAQGKGQPQHF
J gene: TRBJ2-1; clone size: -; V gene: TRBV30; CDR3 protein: CAWSRPYNEQFF
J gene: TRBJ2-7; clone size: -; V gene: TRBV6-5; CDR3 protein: CASSYSGTVEQYF
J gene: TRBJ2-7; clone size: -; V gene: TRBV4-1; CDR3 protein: CASSRERDGYEQYF
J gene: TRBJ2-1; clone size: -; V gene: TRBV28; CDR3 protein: CASSLVTRKGAVGNEQFF
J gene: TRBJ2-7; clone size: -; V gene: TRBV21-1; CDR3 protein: CAGFAGSEGTSGEQYF
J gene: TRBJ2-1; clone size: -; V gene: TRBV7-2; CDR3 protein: CATRTGSLKLNEQFF